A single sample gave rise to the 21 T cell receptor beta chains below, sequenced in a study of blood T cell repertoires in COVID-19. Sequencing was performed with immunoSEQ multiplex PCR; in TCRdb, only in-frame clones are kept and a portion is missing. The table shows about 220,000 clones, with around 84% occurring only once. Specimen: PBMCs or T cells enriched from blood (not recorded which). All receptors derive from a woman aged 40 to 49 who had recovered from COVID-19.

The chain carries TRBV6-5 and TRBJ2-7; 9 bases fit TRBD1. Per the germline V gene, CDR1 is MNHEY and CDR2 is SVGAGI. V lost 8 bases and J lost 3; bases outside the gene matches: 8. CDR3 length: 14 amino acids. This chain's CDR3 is CASHPGQGRYEQYV. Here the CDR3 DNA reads TGTGCCAGCCATCCGGGACAGGGTCGCTACGAGCAGTACGTC.

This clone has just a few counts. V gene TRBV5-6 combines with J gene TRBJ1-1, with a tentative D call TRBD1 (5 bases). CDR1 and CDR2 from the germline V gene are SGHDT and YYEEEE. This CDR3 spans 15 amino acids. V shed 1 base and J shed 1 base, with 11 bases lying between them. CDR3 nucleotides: TGTGCCAGCAGCTTGTATAAGGGGTCGAACACTGAAGCTTTCTTT. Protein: CASSLYKGSNTEAFF.

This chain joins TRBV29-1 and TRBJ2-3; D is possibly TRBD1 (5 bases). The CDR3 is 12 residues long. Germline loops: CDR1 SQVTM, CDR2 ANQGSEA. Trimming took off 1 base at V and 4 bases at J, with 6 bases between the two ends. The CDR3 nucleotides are TGCAGCGTTGAAGCAGGGTCAGATACGCAGTATTTT. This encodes CSVEAGSDTQYF.

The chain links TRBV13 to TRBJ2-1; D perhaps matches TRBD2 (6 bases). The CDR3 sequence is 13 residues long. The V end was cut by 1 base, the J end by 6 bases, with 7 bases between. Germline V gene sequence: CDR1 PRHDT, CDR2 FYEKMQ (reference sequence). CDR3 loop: CASSLAGANEQFF. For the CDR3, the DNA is TGTGCCAGCAGCTTAGCGGGAGCCAATGAGCAGTTCTTC.

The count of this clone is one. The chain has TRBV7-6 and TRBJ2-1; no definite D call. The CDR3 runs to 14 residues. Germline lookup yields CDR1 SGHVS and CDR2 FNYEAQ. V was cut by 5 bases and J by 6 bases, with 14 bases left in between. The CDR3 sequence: CASSPKREANEQFF. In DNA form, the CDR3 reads TGTGCCAGCAGCCCTAAGCGCGAGGCCAATGAGCAGTTCTTC.

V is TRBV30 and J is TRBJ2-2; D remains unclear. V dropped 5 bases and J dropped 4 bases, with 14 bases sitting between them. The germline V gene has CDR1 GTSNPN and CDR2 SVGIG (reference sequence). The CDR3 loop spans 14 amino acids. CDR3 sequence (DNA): TGTGCCTGGGATAGAGAACGCTTCACCGGGGAGCTGTTTTTT. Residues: CAWDRERFTGELFF.

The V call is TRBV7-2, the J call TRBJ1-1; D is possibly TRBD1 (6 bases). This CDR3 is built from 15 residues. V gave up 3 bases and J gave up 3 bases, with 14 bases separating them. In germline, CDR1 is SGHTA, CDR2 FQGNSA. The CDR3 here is CASSFTGSRDTEAFF. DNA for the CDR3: TGTGCCAGCAGCTTCACAGGGTCAAGGGACACTGAAGCTTTCTTT.

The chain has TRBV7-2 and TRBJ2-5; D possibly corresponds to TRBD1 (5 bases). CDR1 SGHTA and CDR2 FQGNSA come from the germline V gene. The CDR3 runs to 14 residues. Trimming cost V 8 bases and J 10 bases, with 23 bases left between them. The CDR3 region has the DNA TGTGCCAGCGTTTTGGGCAGGGAACGTATTGGCCAGTACTTC. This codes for CASVLGRERIGQYF.

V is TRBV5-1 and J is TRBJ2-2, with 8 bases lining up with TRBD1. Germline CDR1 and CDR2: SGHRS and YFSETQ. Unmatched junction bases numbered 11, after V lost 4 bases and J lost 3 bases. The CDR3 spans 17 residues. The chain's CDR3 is CASSDTTGAVDTGELFF. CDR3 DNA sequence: TGCGCCAGCAGCGATACGACAGGGGCGGTGGACACCGGGGAGCTGTTTTTT.

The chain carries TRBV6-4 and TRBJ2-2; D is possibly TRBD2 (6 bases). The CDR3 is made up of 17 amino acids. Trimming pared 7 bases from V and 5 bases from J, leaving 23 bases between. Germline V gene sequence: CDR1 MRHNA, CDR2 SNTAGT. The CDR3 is CASIQILRDSHTGELFF. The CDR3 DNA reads TGTGCCAGCATCCAAATCCTACGGGACTCACATACCGGGGAGCTGTTTTTT.

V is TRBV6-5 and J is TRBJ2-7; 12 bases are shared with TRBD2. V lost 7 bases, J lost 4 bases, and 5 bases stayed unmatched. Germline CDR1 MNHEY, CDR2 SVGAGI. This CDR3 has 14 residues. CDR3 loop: CASNRLAGEYEQYF. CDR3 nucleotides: TGTGCCAGCAACCGACTAGCGGGAGAATACGAGCAGTACTTC.

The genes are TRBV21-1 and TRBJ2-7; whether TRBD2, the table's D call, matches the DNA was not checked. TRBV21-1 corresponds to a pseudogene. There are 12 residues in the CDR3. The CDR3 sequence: CAARDWVYEQYV. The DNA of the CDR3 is TGTGCCGCCCGGGACTGGGTCTACGAGCAGTACGTC.

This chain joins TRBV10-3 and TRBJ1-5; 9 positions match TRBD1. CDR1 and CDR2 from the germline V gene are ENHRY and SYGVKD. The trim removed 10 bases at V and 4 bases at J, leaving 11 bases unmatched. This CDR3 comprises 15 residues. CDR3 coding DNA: TGTGCCACCGGCCCGGGACAGGGCCCTAATCAGCCCCAGCATTTT. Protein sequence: CATGPGQGPNQPQHF.

The CDR3 DNA is TGTGCCAGCTCCCAGGGGCGCGAGACCCAGTACTTC. Amino acids: CASSQGRETQYF. The chain joins TRBV18 to TRBJ2-5; tentative D call: TRBD1 (6 bases). The CDR3 runs 12 residues. The germline V and J ends were trimmed by 6 bases and 5 bases, with 10 bases remaining between them. Germline V gene sequence: CDR1 KGHSH, CDR2 LQKENI.

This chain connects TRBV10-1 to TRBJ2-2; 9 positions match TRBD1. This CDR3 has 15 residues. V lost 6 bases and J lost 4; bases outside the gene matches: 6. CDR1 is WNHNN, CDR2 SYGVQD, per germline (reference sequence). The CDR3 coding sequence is TGCGCCAGCAGCTTACAGGGGGCCGGCACCGGGGAGCTGTTTTTT. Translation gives CASSLQGAGTGELFF.

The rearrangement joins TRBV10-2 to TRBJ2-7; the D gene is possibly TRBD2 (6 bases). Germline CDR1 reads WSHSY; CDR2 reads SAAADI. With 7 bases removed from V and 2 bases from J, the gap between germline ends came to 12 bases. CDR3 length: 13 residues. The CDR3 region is CASMRDGTYEQYV. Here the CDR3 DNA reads TGCGCCAGCATGCGGGACGGAACCTACGAGCAGTACGTC.

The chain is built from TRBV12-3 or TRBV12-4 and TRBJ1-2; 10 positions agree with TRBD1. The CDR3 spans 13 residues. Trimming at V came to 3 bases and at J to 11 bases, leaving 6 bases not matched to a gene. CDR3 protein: CASSLLDRGEYTF. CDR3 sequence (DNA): TGTGCCAGCAGTTTGCTGGACAGGGGGGAGTACACCTTC.

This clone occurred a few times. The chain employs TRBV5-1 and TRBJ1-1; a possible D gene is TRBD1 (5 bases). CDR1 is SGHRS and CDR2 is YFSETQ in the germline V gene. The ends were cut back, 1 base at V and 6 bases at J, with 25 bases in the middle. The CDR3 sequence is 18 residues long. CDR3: CASSLRPQGGLDIAEAFF. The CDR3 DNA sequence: TGCGCCAGCAGCTTGCGACCCCAGGGTGGGCTCGACATCGCTGAAGCTTTCTTT. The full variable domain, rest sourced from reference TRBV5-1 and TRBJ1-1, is KAGVTQTPRYLIKTRGQQVTLSCSPISGHRSVSWYQQTPGQGLQFLFEYFSETQRNKGNFPGRFSGRQFSNSRSEMNVSTLELGDSALYLCASSLRPQGGLDIAEAFFGQGTRLTVV.

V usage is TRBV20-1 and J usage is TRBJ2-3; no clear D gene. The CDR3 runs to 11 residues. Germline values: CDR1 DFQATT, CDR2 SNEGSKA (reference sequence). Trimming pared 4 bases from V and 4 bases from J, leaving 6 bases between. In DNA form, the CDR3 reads TGCAGTGCTACTAATTCAGATACGCAGTATTTT. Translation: CSATNSDTQYF.

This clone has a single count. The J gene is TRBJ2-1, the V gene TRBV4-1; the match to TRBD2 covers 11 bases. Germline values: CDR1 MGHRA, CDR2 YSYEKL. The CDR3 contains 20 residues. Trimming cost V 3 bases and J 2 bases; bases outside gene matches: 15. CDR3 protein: CASSHSRGLAGGRAYNEQFF. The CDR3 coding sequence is TGCGCCAGCAGCCACTCGCGGGGGCTAGCGGGAGGTCGGGCCTACAATGAGCAGTTCTTC.

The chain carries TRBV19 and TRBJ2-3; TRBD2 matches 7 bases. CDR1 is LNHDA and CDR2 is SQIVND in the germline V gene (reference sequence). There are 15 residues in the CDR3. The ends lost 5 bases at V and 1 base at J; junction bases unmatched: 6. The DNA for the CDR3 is TGTGCCAGTAGTCCCGCTAGCGGTCGCACAGATACGCAGTATTTT. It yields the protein CASSPASGRTDTQYF.